The 32 T cell receptor beta chains presented below share a single source sample, sequenced in a study of control samples from healthy donors and cancer patients. The assay was immunoSEQ multiplex PCR, and TCRdb's table has in-frame clones only and misses some. The sample gives 63,000 or so clones, under 90% of which show up once; under 30% is in the top ten. The sample comprised blood. These receptors all come from a man aged 45 to 65 in good health.

The V and J genes are TRBV27 and TRBJ2-1; 7 bases align to TRBD2. The CDR3 covers 14 residues. CDR1 is MNHEY and CDR2 is SMNVEV in the germline V gene (reference sequence). The V and J ends lost 6 bases and 2 bases, in that order; junction bases with no gene match: 4. The CDR3 region has the DNA TGTGCCAGCAGAGAGCGGGGCACCTACAATGAGCAGTTCTTC. This translates into CASRERGTYNEQFF.

In this sample, this clone turned up once. The chain combines TRBV5-1 with TRBJ2-7; TRBD2 matches 11 bases. CDR1 is SGHRS, CDR2 YFSETQ, per germline. The CDR3 contains 16 residues. V lost 3 bases, J lost 0 bases, and 5 bases stayed unmatched. The CDR3 reads CASSWGTSGLSYEQYF. The CDR3 nucleotides read TGCGCCAGCAGCTGGGGGACTAGCGGCCTCTCCTACGAGCAGTACTTC. Using reference TRBV5-1 and TRBJ2-7 for the parts outside the CDR3, the full variable domain is KAGVTQTPRYLIKTRGQQVTLSCSPISGHRSVSWYQQTPGQGLQFLFEYFSETQRNKGNFPGRFSGRQFSNSRSEMNVSTLELGDSALYLCASSWGTSGLSYEQYFGPGTRLTVT.

The chain is built from TRBV15 and TRBJ2-7, with 7 bases fitting TRBD1. The CDR3 loop spans 13 amino acids. Unmatched junction bases numbered 4, after V lost 8 bases and J lost 0 bases. Germline V CDR1 and CDR2: LNHNV, YYDKDF (reference sequence). The CDR3 protein is CATGDRVSYEQYF. The DNA of the CDR3 is TGTGCCACCGGCGACAGGGTCTCCTACGAGCAGTACTTC.

The V call is TRBV11-3, the J call TRBJ2-5; 9 bases match TRBD1. Germline assignment: CDR1 SGHNT and CDR2 YENEEA. The CDR3 totals 15 residues. V dropped 5 bases and J dropped 3; count of bases not matched to a gene: 7. The CDR3 region has the DNA TGTGCCAGCAGCCGCGGGACAGGGTTCGAAGAGACCCAGTACTTC. Protein sequence: CASSRGTGFEETQYF.

The V call is TRBV27, the J call TRBJ1-2; D may be TRBD1 (5 bases). The CDR3 has 18 residues. Germline loops: CDR1 MNHEY, CDR2 SMNVEV (reference sequence). Trimming removed 2 bases from V and 2 bases from J, with 21 bases in between. The CDR3 nucleotides are TGTGCCAGCAGTTTAGGTGGGGCAAACAGGTCCCCAAACTATGGCTACACCTTC. Translation: CASSLGGANRSPNYGYTF.

This chain links TRBV11-2 with TRBJ1-1; D remains unclear. Trimming took 3 bases from V and 1 from J, leaving 15 bases between them. The CDR3 runs to 16 residues. Germline CDR1 SGHAT, CDR2 FQNNGV. CDR3 DNA sequence: TGTGCCAGCAGCTTGGACCCGGCAGACGAGAACACTGAAGCTTTCTTT. This codes for CASSLDPADENTEAFF. The full variable domain, in which reference TRBV11-2 and TRBJ1-1 provide the parts outside the CDR3, is EAGVAQSPRYKIIEKRQSVAFWCNPISGHATLYWYQQILGQGPKLLIQFQNNGVVDDSQLPKDRFSAERLKGVDSTLKIQPAKLEDSAVYLCASSLDPADENTEAFFGQGTRLTVV.

The CDR3 DNA is TGTGCCAGCAGTGAATGGGGGCCTCAAGAGACCCAGTACTTC. It encodes CASSEWGPQETQYF. V is TRBV6-1 and J is TRBJ2-5, with D perhaps matching TRBD1 (6 bases). The CDR3 loop spans 14 amino acids. Looked up from germline, CDR1 is MNHNS and CDR2 is SASEGT. Trimming removed 2 bases from V and 2 bases from J, with 9 bases in between.

A note on this clone: This CDR3 is missing its conserved last phenylalanine or tryptophan, likely due to a read error. Because the CDR3's place on the DNA is in doubt, the DNA is left out and the CDR3 is given as listed by TCRdb. The V call is TRBV7-9, the J call TRBJ1-1; TRBD1 was called by the table and not checked on the DNA. Germline V gene lookup returns CDR1 SEHNR and CDR2 FQNEAQ (reference sequence). 14 amino acids form the CDR3, both terminal residues included. CDR3 protein: CASSLVPDRGPVAL.

The genes are TRBV6-4 and TRBJ2-1; 10 nucleotides agree with TRBD2. The CDR3 totals 15 residues. The V gene's germline CDR1 is MRHNA and CDR2 SNTAGT. Germline trimming cut 4 bases from V and 8 bases from J; bases unmatched to any gene: 8. CDR3 nucleotides: TGTGCCAGCAGTGGGACTAGCGGCCCAGGCGATGAGCAGTTCTTC. It specifies CASSGTSGPGDEQFF.

Written as DNA, the CDR3 is TGTGCCAGTCAGGGGGACAGGGGGCCCCATGAGCAGTTCTTC. It translates to CASQGDRGPHEQFF. V and J are TRBV14 and TRBJ2-1, with 12 bases matching TRBD1. Germline V CDR1 and CDR2: SGHDN, FVKESK. J was trimmed by 8 bases and V by 9 bases; bases with no gene match: 8. CDR3 size: 14 residues.

J is TRBJ2-1 and V is TRBV5-1, with 9 positions matching TRBD2. Germline CDR1 is SGHRS and CDR2 is YFSETQ. The V gene end was trimmed by 0 bases and the J gene end by 0 bases; junction bases not matched to a gene: 1. The CDR3 spans 16 residues. The CDR3 DNA reads TGCGCCAGCAGCTTGGGTAGCGGGAGCTCCTACAATGAGCAGTTCTTC. This gives the protein CASSLGSGSSYNEQFF.

This rearrangement joins TRBV27 to TRBJ1-5, with 10 bases matching TRBD1. The ends lost 6 bases at V and 6 bases at J; junction bases unmatched: 5. The CDR3 has 14 amino acids. Germline CDR1 MNHEY, CDR2 SMNVEV (reference sequence). In DNA, the CDR3 is TGTGCCAGCAGGCGACAGGGGGCTGGTCAGCCCCAGCATTTT. This codes for CASRRQGAGQPQHF.

The chain links TRBV6-5 to TRBJ1-4; tentative D call: TRBD1 (5 bases). Germline V CDR1 and CDR2: MNHEY, SVGAGI. The CDR3 consists of 11 residues. The CDR3 reads CGGGRNEKLFF. Here the CDR3 DNA reads TGTGGGGGGGGACGGAATGAAAAACTGTTTTTT.

The chain recombines TRBV7-2 with TRBJ1-1, with D uncertain. The CDR3 totals 18 residues. The germline CDR1 and CDR2 sequences are SGHTA and FQGNSA. V lost 4 bases, J lost 0 bases, and 21 bases lay in between. The CDR3: CASSSRASANLMNTEAFF. The CDR3 DNA reads TGTGCCAGCAGCTCCCGAGCGTCGGCGAACCTAATGAACACTGAAGCTTTCTTT.

The chain uses TRBV6-5 and TRBJ1-1, with D hard to call. The germline CDR1 and CDR2 sequences are MNHEY and SVGAGI. The CDR3 contains 14 residues. With 5 bases removed from V and 4 bases from J, the gap between germline ends came to 14 bases. Written as DNA, the CDR3 is TGTGCCAGCAGTCAGCAGGAGGGTTTCACTGAAGCTTTCTTT. Translating gives CASSQQEGFTEAFF.

A few counts support this clone. In DNA, the CDR3 is TGTGCCACCAGTGGCGCTAGCGGGAGGAGAGATACGCAGTATTTT. Residues: CATSGASGRRDTQYF. V gene TRBV24-1 combines with J gene TRBJ2-3; 11 nucleotides align to TRBD2. V trimming: 5 bases; J trimming: 5 bases; junction bases outside the gene matches: 5. The CDR3 runs 15 residues. CDR1 is KGHDR and CDR2 is SFDVKD in the germline V gene.

The rearrangement joins TRBV5-8 to TRBJ2-7, with D unclear. CDR3 length equals 15 residues. Germline V CDR1 and CDR2: SGHTS, YDEGEE. V lost 0 bases and J lost 3, with 13 bases in between. In nucleotides, the CDR3 is TGTGCCAGCAGCTTGGTAGAGTGGAATCGCTACGAGCAGTACTTC. Translating it yields CASSLVEWNRYEQYF.

This chain joins TRBV19 and TRBJ1-3, with D unclear. This CDR3 spans 15 amino acids. Looked up from germline, CDR1 is LNHDA and CDR2 is SQIVND (reference sequence). The germline V and J ends were trimmed by 5 bases and 0 bases, with 11 bases remaining between them. The CDR3 is CASSSRRPSGNTIYF. CDR3 nucleotide sequence: TGTGCCAGTAGTTCCCGCCGCCCCTCTGGAAACACCATATATTTT.

CDR3 residues: CASSYYGRKGTDTQYF. The CDR3 DNA sequence: TGTGCCAGCAGTTACTACGGGAGAAAGGGCACAGATACGCAGTATTTT. This chain connects TRBV6-2 or TRBV6-3 to TRBJ2-3; the D gene is possibly TRBD2 (6 bases). The CDR3 contains 16 residues. V was cut by 1 base and J by 1 base, with 12 bases left in between. The germline CDR1 and CDR2 sequences are MNHEY and SVGEGT.

This chain joins TRBV10-3 and TRBJ2-7, with 7 bases aligning to TRBD1. CDR3 length: 13 residues. The V gene's germline CDR1 is ENHRY and CDR2 SYGVKD. The V and J ends lost 4 bases and 5 bases, in that order; junction bases with no gene match: 5. The CDR3 DNA follows: TGTGCCATCAGTGGGACAGGTTTTAACGAGCAGTACTTC. Translating it yields CAISGTGFNEQYF.

This rearrangement joins TRBV24-1 to TRBJ2-5; D is tentatively TRBD1 or TRBD2 (5 bases each). The ends were cut back, 1 base at V and 5 bases at J, with 16 bases in the middle. Germline V lookup: CDR1 KGHDR, CDR2 SFDVKD. The CDR3 has 16 amino acids. The CDR3 nucleotides read TGTGCCACCAGTGATTTCCGAGGAGGCTCAGGGGAGACCCAGTACTTC. This translates into CATSDFRGGSGETQYF.

In its sample, this clone was seen a few times. The gene calls are TRBV2 and TRBJ1-1; D gene uncertain. Germline-derived CDR1 and CDR2 are SNHLY and FYNNEI. The CDR3 is 15 amino acids. Trimming pared 4 bases from V and 2 bases from J, leaving 14 bases between. CDR3 coding DNA: TGTGCCAGCAGTGCAGAGATAAGACCTAACACTGAAGCTTTCTTT. Translated: CASSAEIRPNTEAFF.

This clone showed up just a few times. The rearrangement links TRBV28 to TRBJ1-1; D possibly corresponds to TRBD1 (6 bases). The CDR3 is 12 amino acids. V lost 7 bases to trimming and J lost 5 bases, with 11 bases between them. The V gene's germline CDR1 is MDHEN and CDR2 SYDVKM. This CDR3 is CASKLRGTEAFF. In DNA form, the CDR3 reads TGTGCCAGCAAACTTAGGGGGACTGAAGCTTTCTTT.

CDR3 nucleotides: TGTGCCAGCAGCTTAATGGACGGAGGCTTCTACGAGCAGTACTTC. It yields the protein CASSLMDGGFYEQYF. The V gene is TRBV9, the J gene TRBJ2-7, with D maybe TRBD2 (5 bases). CDR3 length equals 15 residues. Trimming removed 4 bases at V and 3 bases at J, with 17 bases between. Germline CDR1 reads SGDLS; CDR2 reads YYNGEE.

The J gene is TRBJ1-4, the V gene TRBV20-1; D is uncertain. Deletions cut 3 bases from V and 7 bases from J, with 18 bases between. Germline V gene sequence: CDR1 DFQATT, CDR2 SNEGSKA (reference sequence). The CDR3 runs to 15 residues. Here the CDR3 reads CSASNRPGASEKLFF. CDR3 nucleotides: TGCAGTGCTAGTAACCGACCGGGAGCTAGTGAAAAACTGTTTTTT.

This clone came up once. The gene calls are TRBV7-3 and TRBJ2-7, with D unresolved. This CDR3 comprises 13 residues. V was trimmed by 1 base and J by 0 bases, leaving 4 bases between them. CDR1 and CDR2 from the germline V gene are SGHTA and FQGTGA. This CDR3 reads CASSLIPSYEQYF. Written as DNA, the CDR3 is TGTGCCAGCAGCTTAATTCCCTCCTACGAGCAGTACTTC.

The chain links TRBV27 to TRBJ1-1; the D is unclear. This CDR3 contains 14 residues. The V gene's germline CDR1 is MNHEY and CDR2 SMNVEV (reference sequence). V was shortened by 8 bases and J by 8 bases, with 21 bases between the two germline ends. Written as DNA, the CDR3 is TGTGCCAGCCACCTTTGGGTCATAGATAAGGAAGCTTTCTTT. This sequence encodes CASHLWVIDKEAFF.

The chain employs TRBV5-8 and TRBJ2-1, with D perhaps TRBD2 (7 bases). Trimming cost V 0 bases and J 10 bases, with 20 bases left between them. The CDR3 covers 16 residues. In germline, CDR1 is SGHTS, CDR2 YDEGEE. CDR3 DNA: TGTGCCAGCAGCTTGGAGGGGGGGCGGAGTATATTAGAGCAGTTCTTC. Protein: CASSLEGGRSILEQFF.

In this sample, this clone turned up a few times. V and J are TRBV19 and TRBJ2-7; 7 bases agree with TRBD2. V trimming: 5 bases; J trimming: 2 bases; junction bases outside the gene matches: 6. The CDR3 covers 14 residues. Germline V gene lookup returns CDR1 LNHDA and CDR2 SQIVND (reference sequence). The DNA for the CDR3 is TGTGCCAGTAGTCAATCTGGACTAGCCTACGAGCAGTACTTC. Amino acids: CASSQSGLAYEQYF.

This clone was recorded once. V is TRBV11-3 and J is TRBJ2-1; D may be TRBD1 (6 bases). Germline-derived CDR1 and CDR2 are SGHNT and YENEEA. V was clipped by 3 bases and J by 8 bases, with 20 bases between them. The CDR3 spans 16 residues. Here the CDR3 DNA reads TGTGCCAGCAGCTTTTGGGGACACGGGACAATCGATGAGCAGTTCTTC. Protein: CASSFWGHGTIDEQFF.

This chain uses TRBV27 with TRBJ2-1, with TRBD2 matching 11 bases. CDR1 is MNHEY and CDR2 is SMNVEV in the germline V gene (reference sequence). V lost 3 bases to trimming and J lost 6 bases; unmatched junction nucleotides: 4. The length of the CDR3 is 15 residues. CDR3 bases: TGTGCCAGCAGTTTCGGACTAGCGGGTGCCAATGAGCAGTTCTTC. Protein sequence: CASSFGLAGANEQFF.

V gene TRBV5-1 combines with J gene TRBJ2-5; D call uncertain. The CDR3 extends over 13 amino acids. V was trimmed by 4 bases and J by 2 bases, leaving 9 bases between them. CDR1 SGHRS and CDR2 YFSETQ come from the germline V gene. CDR3 in DNA: TGCGCCAGCAGCCGGAGCCCGCAAGAGACCCAGTACTTC. Amino acid sequence: CASSRSPQETQYF.